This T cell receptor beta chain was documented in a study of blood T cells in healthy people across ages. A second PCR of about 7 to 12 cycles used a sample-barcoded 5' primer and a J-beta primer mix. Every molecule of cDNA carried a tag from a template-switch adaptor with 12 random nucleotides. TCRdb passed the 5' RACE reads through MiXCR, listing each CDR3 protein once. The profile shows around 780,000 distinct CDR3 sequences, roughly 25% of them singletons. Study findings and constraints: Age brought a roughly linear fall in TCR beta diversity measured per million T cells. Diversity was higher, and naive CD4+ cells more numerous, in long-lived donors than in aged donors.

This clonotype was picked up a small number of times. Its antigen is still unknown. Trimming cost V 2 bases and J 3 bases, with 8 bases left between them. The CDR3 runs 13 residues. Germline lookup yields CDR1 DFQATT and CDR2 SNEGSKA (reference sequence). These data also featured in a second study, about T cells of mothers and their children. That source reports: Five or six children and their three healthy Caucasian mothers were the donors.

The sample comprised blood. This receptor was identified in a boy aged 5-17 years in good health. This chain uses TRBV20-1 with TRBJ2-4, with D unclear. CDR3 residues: CSARRVGKNIQYF. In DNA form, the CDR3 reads TGCAGTGCTAGAAGGGTGGGCAAAAACATTCAGTACTTC.